The 27 T cell receptor beta chains below were found in one sample sequenced in a study of T cell clonality in common variable immunodeficiency. Method: immunoSEQ multiplex PCR; TCRdb's copy keeps in-frame clones and lacks some. The record shows approximately 81,000 clones for this sample, with no singletons present. Sequencing was performed on peripheral blood mononuclear cells. These receptors originate from a person aged 18-69 years in good health.

This clone occurred a few times. The DNA ends 3 residues before the CDR3 does, and the rest of the CDR3 is filled in from the germline J gene. J is TRBJ1-5 and V is TRBV20-1; D may be TRBD1 (5 bases). The V gene's germline CDR1 is DFQATT and CDR2 SNEGSKA (reference sequence). V was clipped by 5 bases and J by 0 bases, with 23 bases between them. This CDR3 is built from 18 residues. This chain's CDR3 is CSAGGRGPHHYSNQPQHF. The CDR3 bases that were read are TGCAGTGCTGGGGGGAGGGGACCCCACCATTATAGCAATCAGCCC.

This clone was seen at least ten times. The read ends 3 residues early relative to the CDR3; the germline J gene fills the gap. This chain links TRBV7-2 with TRBJ2-2, with 8 positions matching TRBD1. This CDR3 region has 15 residues. Germline trimming cut 5 bases from V and 6 bases from J; bases unmatched to any gene: 8. Looked up from germline, CDR1 is SGHTA and CDR2 is FQGNSA. Partial CDR3 DNA: TGTGCCAGCAGCCCCCGGACAGGGCGGGCCGGGGAG. As protein: CASSPRTGRAGE. In full, the CDR3 is CASSPRTGRAGELFF.

This clone was counted many times. Read data end 3 residues before the CDR3 end; the end is taken from the germline J gene. The chain recombines TRBV5-1 with TRBJ2-3; 7 bases match TRBD1. V was pared by 2 bases and J by 7 bases, with 10 bases of the junction left unmatched. Germline lookup yields CDR1 SGHRS and CDR2 YFSETQ. CDR3 size: 15 residues. The CDR3 spells CASSFDRDSQNTQYF. Partial CDR3 DNA: TGCGCCAGCAGCTTTGACAGGGACAGCCAAAATACG.

A note on this clone: A much bigger clone sits one base away, suggesting this may be a read error. The CDR3 end lies 3 residues beyond the end of the read and is filled in from the germline J gene. Within the sample, other DNA sequences also encode this same CDR3. The V gene is TRBV5-4, the J gene TRBJ2-7; 11 bases line up with TRBD2. The CDR3 is 15 residues long. Trimming at V came to 5 bases and at J to 3 bases, leaving 7 bases not matched to a gene. The germline V gene has CDR1 SGHNT and CDR2 YYREEE (reference sequence). The covered CDR3 bases are TGTGCCAGCAGAGAAGGAACTAGCGGGAGCTACGAG. Translation gives CASREGTSGSYE. The CDR3 in its entirety is CASREGTSGSYEQYF.

This clone was counted at least ten times. The read is 3 residues too short to cover the CDR3 end, so that end is filled in from the germline J gene. The chain links TRBV20-1 to TRBJ1-1, with 10 bases that match TRBD1. With V trimmed by 5 bases and J by 5 bases, 5 bases remained unmatched. The CDR3 is made up of 13 amino acids. Germline CDR1 reads DFQATT; CDR2 reads SNEGSKA (reference sequence). The CDR3 here is CSAGGQGRTEAFF. The sequenced part of the CDR3 DNA is TGCAGTGCTGGGGGACAGGGGAGGACTGAA.

This clone was seen repeatedly, ten times or more. The read ends 3 residues before the CDR3 terminus; that terminus is restored from the germline J gene. This chain links TRBV7-6 with TRBJ2-7; 7 nucleotides match TRBD1. Germline V gene data show CDR1 as SGHVS and CDR2 as FNYEAQ. V lost 4 bases to trimming and J lost 5 bases; unmatched junction nucleotides: 5. There are 13 residues in the CDR3. The sequenced part of the CDR3 DNA is TGTGCCAGCAGCTCGGGACAGTCCGACGAG. Translated, it gives CASSSGQSDE. The whole CDR3 is CASSSGQSDEQYF.

This clone was recorded many times. The read halts 3 residues ahead of the CDR3 end, with the missing end drawn from the germline J gene. The V call is TRBV20-1, the J call TRBJ1-1; D ambiguous. Germline CDR1 is DFQATT and CDR2 is SNEGSKA (reference sequence). This CDR3 has 12 amino acids. CDR3 sequence reads: CSAKGTQRGAFF. The part of the CDR3 DNA that was read is TGCAGTGCTAAGGGCACTCAACGGGGA.

There are many counts of this clone. The CDR3 goes on 3 residues after the read ends, and that part is filled in from the germline J gene. The chain employs TRBV5-4 and TRBJ2-7; 11 positions match TRBD2. The junction had 5 bases not matched to a gene; V was cut back by 4 bases and J by 5 bases. This CDR3 is 14 amino acids long. Looked up from germline, CDR1 is SGHNT and CDR2 is YYREEE (reference sequence). CDR3 loop: CASSLGLAGDEQYF. CDR3 bases read: TGTGCCAGCAGCCTCGGACTAGCGGGCGACGAG.

This clone occurred many times. The CDR3 sequence is CASSPQGLAGGWSSYNEQFF. The part of the CDR3 DNA that was read is TGTGCCAGTAGTCCCCAGGGACTAGCGGGAGGTTGGAGCTCCTACAATGAG. This chain joins TRBV19 and TRBJ2-1, with 15 bases aligning to TRBD2. The CDR3 end lies 3 residues beyond the end of the read and is filled in from the germline J gene. The CDR3 is 20 amino acids. V gave up 5 bases and J gave up 0 bases; unmatched junction bases: 11. Germline CDR1 LNHDA, CDR2 SQIVND (reference sequence). The entire variable domain, with the rest obtained from reference TRBV19 and TRBJ2-1, is as follows: DGGITQSPKYLFRKEGQNVTLSCEQNLNHDAMYWYRQDPGQGLRLIYYSQIVNDFQKGDIAEGYSVSREKKESFPLTVTSAQKNPTAFYLCASSPQGLAGGWSSYNEQFFGPGTRLTVL.

In this sample, this clone turned up many times. The read gets to within 3 residues of the CDR3 end, and the germline J gene fills in the rest. The J gene is TRBJ2-4, the V gene TRBV5-1; TRBD2 agrees at 12 bases. CDR1 is SGHRS and CDR2 is YFSETQ in the germline V gene. The CDR3 is made up of 16 amino acids. The part of the CDR3 DNA that was read is TGCGCCAGCAGCCTAGGACTAGCGGGACACCGAGGGATT. Protein: CASSLGLAGHRGI. The complete CDR3 reads CASSLGLAGHRGIQYF.

This clone came up many times. Partial CDR3 DNA: TGTGCCAGCAGTAAAATACAGGGTACCAATGAG. It specifies CASSKIQGTNE. The full CDR3 protein reads CASSKIQGTNEQFF. V is TRBV6-4 and J is TRBJ2-1; TRBD1 is a possible D gene (6 bases). From the germline J gene comes the end of the CDR3, since the read stops 3 residues before it. CDR3 length: 14 amino acids. The V gene's germline CDR1 is MRHNA and CDR2 SNTAGT. V was clipped by 5 bases and J by 6 bases, with 14 bases between them.

At least ten counts were recorded for this clone. Read coverage stops 3 residues before the CDR3 terminus; the germline J gene supplies the remainder. V usage is TRBV5-1 and J usage is TRBJ1-5; TRBD1 matches 12 bases. The junction had 2 bases not matched to a gene; V was cut back by 4 bases and J by 3 bases. Germline CDR1 SGHRS, CDR2 YFSETQ. This CDR3 is 15 amino acids long. CDR3 bases read: TGCGCCAGCAGCCAGGGACAGGGGGCCAATCAGCCC. It translates to CASSQGQGANQP. The whole CDR3 protein is CASSQGQGANQPQHF. The whole variable domain, remainder taken from reference TRBV5-1 and TRBJ1-5, is KAGVTQTPRYLIKTRGQQVTLSCSPISGHRSVSWYQQTPGQGLQFLFEYFSETQRNKGNFPGRFSGRQFSNSRSEMNVSTLELGDSALYLCASSQGQGANQPQHFGDGTRLSIL.

In this sample, this clone turned up many times. The CDR3 sequence: CASSLDSGTRLHGELFF. The part of the CDR3 DNA that was read is TGCGCCAGCAGCTTGGATTCCGGGACTAGACTCCACGGGGAG. V gene TRBV5-1 combines with J gene TRBJ2-2, with 8 bases that match TRBD2. The CDR3 end is not reached by the read, which stops 3 residues before it; the germline J gene fills it in. The germline CDR1 and CDR2 sequences are SGHRS and YFSETQ. The CDR3 extends over 17 amino acids. V was clipped by 0 bases and J by 7 bases; unmatched bases: 11.

Many counts were recorded for this clone. The CDR3 end is not reached by the read, which stops 3 residues before it; the germline J gene fills it in. J is TRBJ2-4 and V is TRBV9, with TRBD2 as a possible D gene (6 bases). The germline gives CDR1 SGDLS, CDR2 YYNGEE. This CDR3 contains 16 residues. CDR3 in amino acids: CASSSSGTIPGGIQYF. CDR3 bases read: TGTGCCAGCAGCTCCTCCGGGACCATTCCCGGGGGTATT.

This clone showed up many times. The CDR3 is cut off 3 residues early in the read; its end comes from the germline J gene. V is TRBV7-3 and J is TRBJ1-2; 10 positions agree with TRBD1. This CDR3 spans 19 amino acids. Germline V lookup: CDR1 SGHTA, CDR2 FQGTGA. After removal of 1 base from V and 2 bases from J, the junction contained 13 bases not matched to a gene. CDR3 region: CASSLKVRDRGPENYGYTF. The part of the CDR3 DNA that was read is TGTGCCAGCAGCTTAAAAGTAAGGGACAGGGGCCCTGAAAACTATGGC.

This clone was observed at least ten times. CDR3 DNA, as far as it was read: TGTGCCAGCAGCTTAGCCACTAGCGGGAGCTACGAG. Translated: CASSLATSGSYE. The CDR3, in full, reads CASSLATSGSYEQYF. This chain uses TRBV11-3 with TRBJ2-7; 11 bases align to TRBD2. The read halts 3 residues ahead of the CDR3 end, with the missing end drawn from the germline J gene. CDR1 is SGHNT and CDR2 is YENEEA in the germline V gene. The CDR3 length is 15 residues. The junction had 2 bases not matched to a gene; V was cut back by 1 base and J by 3 bases.

This clone was counted at least ten times. Compared with germline, one end of the junction differs, possibly owing to a read error. The CDR3 is cut off 3 residues early in the read; its end comes from the germline J gene. J is TRBJ2-1 and V is TRBV4-2, with 11 bases fitting TRBD2. The germline V gene encodes CDR1 LGHNA and CDR2 YNFKEQ. The CDR3 contains 16 residues. The part of the CDR3 DNA that was read is TGCGCCAGCAGCCAAGATCGAACTAGCGGGAGCAATGAG. Residues: CASSQDRTSGSNE. The full-length CDR3 reads as CASSQDRTSGSNEQFF.

In this sample, this clone turned up many times. The CDR3 sequence is CASSFPGTGGNEQFF. CDR3 DNA, as far as it was read: TGTGCCAGCAGCTTTCCCGGGACAGGGGGCAATGAG. This sequence joins TRBV7-2 and TRBJ2-1; the match to TRBD1 covers 11 bases. The sequenced fragment ends 3 residues before the CDR3 boundary, so the rest is inferred from the germline J gene. Germline V gene lookup returns CDR1 SGHTA and CDR2 FQGNSA. The CDR3 sequence is 15 residues long. V was pared by 3 bases and J by 6 bases, with 4 bases of the junction left unmatched.

This clone was picked up a small number of times. The sequenced fragment ends 3 residues before the CDR3 boundary, so the rest is inferred from the germline J gene. The V gene is TRBV7-9, the J gene TRBJ2-3, with D possibly TRBD2 on 6 matching bases. Looked up from germline, CDR1 is SEHNR and CDR2 is FQNEAQ (reference sequence). The CDR3 has 14 residues. V shed 3 bases and J shed 8 bases, with 15 bases lying between them. CDR3 DNA, as far as it was read: TGTGCCAGCAGCTTTGGGCGGGACGGGGGTACG. Translated, it gives CASSFGRDGGT. The CDR3 in its entirety is CASSFGRDGGTQYF.

This clone was observed at least ten times. The CDR3 is cut off 3 residues early in the read; its end comes from the germline J gene. The V gene is TRBV28, the J gene TRBJ2-3, with D maybe TRBD2 (7 bases). Trimming took off 4 bases at V and 3 bases at J, with 17 bases between the two ends. CDR3 length: 16 residues. The germline gives CDR1 MDHEN, CDR2 SYDVKM. Partial CDR3 DNA: TGTGCCAGCAGTTCCAATGGGGGGGCCGGGACAGATACG. Amino acid sequence: CASSSNGGAGTDT. The CDR3 in full is CASSSNGGAGTDTQYF.

There are many counts of this clone. The junction departs from germline at one end; a sequencing error may be responsible. The DNA ends 3 residues before the CDR3 does, and the rest of the CDR3 is filled in from the germline J gene. The chain combines TRBV4-2 with TRBJ2-1; 10 positions match TRBD2. The germline CDR1 and CDR2 sequences are LGHNA and YNFKEQ. CDR3 size: 15 residues. The CDR3: CASSYLAGDNNEQFF. The sequenced CDR3 bases are TGCGCCAGCAGCTATCTAGCGGGAGACAACAATGAG.

This clone was counted ten times or more. Read sequence stops 3 residues before the CDR3 end, and the germline J gene provides the missing end. The chain joins TRBV15 to TRBJ2-3, with D perhaps TRBD2 (6 bases). Trimming removed 0 bases at V and 6 bases at J, with 13 bases between. The germline gives CDR1 LNHNV, CDR2 YYDKDF (reference sequence). The CDR3 has 15 residues. CDR3 DNA, as far as it was read: TGTGCCACCAGCAGAGATCGCGGGATGGGGGATACG. Residues: CATSRDRGMGDT. The CDR3, in full, reads CATSRDRGMGDTQYF.

The sample holds many counts of this clone. Coverage ceases 3 residues before the CDR3 finishes, and the germline J gene fills in the end. The V and J genes are TRBV7-2 and TRBJ2-5, with a weak D call TRBD2 (5 bases). V dropped 4 bases and J dropped 2 bases, with 14 bases sitting between them. This CDR3 contains 15 residues. Per the germline V gene, CDR1 is SGHTA and CDR2 is FQGNSA. The CDR3 DNA, read in part, is TGTGCCAGCAGCTCGCTGAAGGACTTACAAGAGACC. Its translation is CASSSLKDLQET. The entire CDR3 sequence reads CASSSLKDLQETQYF.

This clone was picked up many times. The CDR3 is cut off 3 residues early in the read; its end comes from the germline J gene. The V gene is TRBV11-1, the J gene TRBJ2-5, with TRBD1 as a possible D gene (5 bases). The CDR3 has 15 residues. The ends were cut back, 5 bases at V and 3 bases at J, with 16 bases in the middle. The V gene's germline CDR1 is SGHAT and CDR2 FQDESV (reference sequence). The part of the CDR3 DNA that was read is TGTGCCAGCAGCCCCAGGGTCCAGGTGGAAGAGACC. Translation: CASSPRVQVEET. The CDR3, in full, reads CASSPRVQVEETQYF.

This clone appeared many times. The read ends 3 residues early relative to the CDR3; the germline J gene fills the gap. The J gene is TRBJ2-3, the V gene TRBV19; 7 bases match TRBD2. J was trimmed by 4 bases and V by 7 bases; bases with no gene match: 8. CDR1 is LNHDA, CDR2 SQIVND, per germline (reference sequence). This CDR3 comprises 14 residues. This CDR3 is CASIMTSNPDTQYF. The CDR3 bases that were read are TGTGCCAGTATCATGACTAGCAACCCAGATACG.

Comment on this clone: The CDR3 end is not reached by the read, which stops 3 residues before it; the germline J gene fills it in. The rearrangement joins TRBV18 to TRBJ1-3; D call uncertain. The CDR3 totals 16 residues. Per the germline V gene, CDR1 is KGHSH and CDR2 is LQKENI. V lost 5 bases to trimming and J lost 0 bases, with 14 bases between them. Here the CDR3 reads CASSSEGLYSGNTIYF. Incomplete CDR3 DNA: TGTGCCAGCTCATCAGAGGGTTTATACTCTGGAAACACC.

At least ten counts were recorded for this clone. The read ends 3 residues shy of where the CDR3 ends; the end is completed using the germline J gene. V gene TRBV5-1 combines with J gene TRBJ2-7; tentative D call: TRBD1 (5 bases). This CDR3 has 13 amino acids. Trimming took 0 bases from V and 4 from J, leaving 8 bases between them. Germline assignment: CDR1 SGHRS and CDR2 YFSETQ. The CDR3 sequence is CASSLEGRYEQYF. Partial CDR3 DNA: TGCGCCAGCAGCTTGGAGGGGCGGTACGAG.